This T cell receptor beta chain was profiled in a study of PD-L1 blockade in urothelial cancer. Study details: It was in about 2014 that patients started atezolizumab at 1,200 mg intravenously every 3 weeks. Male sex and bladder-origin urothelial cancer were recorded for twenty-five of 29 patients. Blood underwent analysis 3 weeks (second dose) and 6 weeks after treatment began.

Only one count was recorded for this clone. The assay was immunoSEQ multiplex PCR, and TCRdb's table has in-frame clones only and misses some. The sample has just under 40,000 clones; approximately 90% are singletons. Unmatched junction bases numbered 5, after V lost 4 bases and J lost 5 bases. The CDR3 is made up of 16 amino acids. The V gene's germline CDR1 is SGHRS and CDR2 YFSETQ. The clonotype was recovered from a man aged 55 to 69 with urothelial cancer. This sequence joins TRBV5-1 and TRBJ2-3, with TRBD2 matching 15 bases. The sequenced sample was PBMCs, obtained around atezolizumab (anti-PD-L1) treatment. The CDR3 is CASSTGTSGGQDTQYF. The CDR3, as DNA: TGCGCCAGCAGCACAGGGACTAGCGGGGGGCAAGATACGCAGTATTTT.